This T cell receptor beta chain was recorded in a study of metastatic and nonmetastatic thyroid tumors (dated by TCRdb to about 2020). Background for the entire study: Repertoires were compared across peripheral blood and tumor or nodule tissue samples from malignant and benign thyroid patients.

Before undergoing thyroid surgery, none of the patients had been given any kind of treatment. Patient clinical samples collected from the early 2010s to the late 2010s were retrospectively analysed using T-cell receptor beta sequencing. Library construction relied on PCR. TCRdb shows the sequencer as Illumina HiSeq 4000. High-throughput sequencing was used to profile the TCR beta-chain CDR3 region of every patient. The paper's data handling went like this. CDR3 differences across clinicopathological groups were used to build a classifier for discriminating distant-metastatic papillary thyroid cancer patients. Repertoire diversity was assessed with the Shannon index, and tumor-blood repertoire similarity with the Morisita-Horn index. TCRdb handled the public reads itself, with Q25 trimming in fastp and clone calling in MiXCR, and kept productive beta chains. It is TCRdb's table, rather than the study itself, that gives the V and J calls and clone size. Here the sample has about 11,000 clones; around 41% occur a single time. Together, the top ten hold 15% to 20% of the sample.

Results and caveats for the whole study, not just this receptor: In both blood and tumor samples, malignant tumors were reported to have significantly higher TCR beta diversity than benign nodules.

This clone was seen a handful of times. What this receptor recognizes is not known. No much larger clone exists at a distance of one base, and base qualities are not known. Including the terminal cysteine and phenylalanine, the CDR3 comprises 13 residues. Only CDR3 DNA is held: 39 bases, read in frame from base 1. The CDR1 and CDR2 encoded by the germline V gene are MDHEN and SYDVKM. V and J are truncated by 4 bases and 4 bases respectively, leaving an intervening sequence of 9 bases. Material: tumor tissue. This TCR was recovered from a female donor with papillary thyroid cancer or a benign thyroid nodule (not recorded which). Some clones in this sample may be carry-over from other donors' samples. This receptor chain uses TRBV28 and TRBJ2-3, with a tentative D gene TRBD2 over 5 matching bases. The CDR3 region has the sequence CASSSRGPDTQYF. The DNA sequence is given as TGTGCCAGCAGTTCCCGGGGTCCAGATACGCAGTATTTT.